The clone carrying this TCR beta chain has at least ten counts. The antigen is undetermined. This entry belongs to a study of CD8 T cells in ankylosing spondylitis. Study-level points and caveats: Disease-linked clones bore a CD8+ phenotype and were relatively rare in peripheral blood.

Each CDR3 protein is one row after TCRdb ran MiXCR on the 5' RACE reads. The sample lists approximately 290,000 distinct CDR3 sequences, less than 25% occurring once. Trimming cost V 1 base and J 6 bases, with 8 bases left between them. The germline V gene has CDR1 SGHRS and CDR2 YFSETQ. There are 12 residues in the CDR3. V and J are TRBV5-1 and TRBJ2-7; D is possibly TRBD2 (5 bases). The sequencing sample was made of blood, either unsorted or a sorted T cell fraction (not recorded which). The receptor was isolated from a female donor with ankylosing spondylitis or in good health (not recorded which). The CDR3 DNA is TGCGCCAGCAGCTTGCCTAGCCCCGAGCAGTACTTC. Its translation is CASSLPSPEQYF.